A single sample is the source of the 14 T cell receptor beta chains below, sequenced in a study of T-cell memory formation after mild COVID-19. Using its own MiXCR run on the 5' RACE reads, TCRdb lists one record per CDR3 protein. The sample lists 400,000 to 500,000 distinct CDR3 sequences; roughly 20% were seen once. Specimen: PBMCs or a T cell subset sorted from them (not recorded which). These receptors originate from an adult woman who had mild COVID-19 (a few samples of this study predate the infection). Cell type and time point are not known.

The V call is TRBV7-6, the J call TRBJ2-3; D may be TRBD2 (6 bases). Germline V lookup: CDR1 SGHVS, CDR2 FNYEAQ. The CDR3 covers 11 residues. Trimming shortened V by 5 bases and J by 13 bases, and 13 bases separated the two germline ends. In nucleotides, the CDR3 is TGTGCCAGCAGCGACGGGACTCCTAAGTATTTT. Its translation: CASSDGTPKYF.

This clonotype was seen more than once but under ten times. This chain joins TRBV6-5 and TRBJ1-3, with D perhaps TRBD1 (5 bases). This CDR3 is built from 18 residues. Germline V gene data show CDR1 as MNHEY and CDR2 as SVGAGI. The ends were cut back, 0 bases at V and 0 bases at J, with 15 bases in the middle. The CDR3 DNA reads TGTGCCAGCAGTTACTCGAGAAAGGGGCGAGGCTCTGGAAACACCATATATTTT. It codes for CASSYSRKGRGSGNTIYF.

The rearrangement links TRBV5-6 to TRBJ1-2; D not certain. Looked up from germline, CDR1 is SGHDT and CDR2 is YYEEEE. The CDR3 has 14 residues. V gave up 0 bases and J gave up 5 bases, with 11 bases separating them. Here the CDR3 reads CASSLGGPVYGYTF. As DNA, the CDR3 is TGTGCCAGCAGCTTGGGAGGGCCAGTTTATGGCTACACCTTC.

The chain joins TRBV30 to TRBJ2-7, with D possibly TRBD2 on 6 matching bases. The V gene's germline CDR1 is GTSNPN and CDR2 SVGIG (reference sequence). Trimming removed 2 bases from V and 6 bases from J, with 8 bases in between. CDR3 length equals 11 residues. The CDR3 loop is CAWSRGFEQYF. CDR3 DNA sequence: TGTGCCTGGAGTCGGGGGTTCGAGCAGTACTTC.

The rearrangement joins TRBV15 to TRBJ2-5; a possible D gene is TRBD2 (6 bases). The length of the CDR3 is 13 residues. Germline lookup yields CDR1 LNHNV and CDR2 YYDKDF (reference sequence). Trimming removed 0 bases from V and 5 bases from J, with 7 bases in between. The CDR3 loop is CATSRDRGETQYF. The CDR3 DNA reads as TGTGCCACCAGCAGAGATCGGGGGGAGACCCAGTACTTC.

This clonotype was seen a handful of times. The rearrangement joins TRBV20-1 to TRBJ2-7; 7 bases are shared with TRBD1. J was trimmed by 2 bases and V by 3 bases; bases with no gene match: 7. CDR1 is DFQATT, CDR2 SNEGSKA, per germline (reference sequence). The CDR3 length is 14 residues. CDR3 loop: CSASAPGTAYEQYF. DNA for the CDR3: TGCAGTGCTAGCGCCCCCGGGACAGCCTACGAGCAGTACTTC.

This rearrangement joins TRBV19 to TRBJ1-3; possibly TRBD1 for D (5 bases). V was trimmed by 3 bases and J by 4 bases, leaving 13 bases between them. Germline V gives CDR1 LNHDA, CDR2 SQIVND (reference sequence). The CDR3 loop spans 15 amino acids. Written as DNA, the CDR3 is TGTGCCAGTAGTATCACCGGGACGGGAGGAAACACCATATATTTT. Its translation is CASSITGTGGNTIYF.

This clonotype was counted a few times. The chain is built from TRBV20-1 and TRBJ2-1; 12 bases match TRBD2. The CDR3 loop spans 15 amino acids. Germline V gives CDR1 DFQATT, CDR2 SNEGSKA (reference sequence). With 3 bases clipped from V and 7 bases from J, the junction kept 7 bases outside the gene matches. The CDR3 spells CSASSSSGGANEQFF. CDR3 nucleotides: TGCAGTGCTAGTAGCTCTAGCGGGGGGGCGAATGAGCAGTTCTTC.

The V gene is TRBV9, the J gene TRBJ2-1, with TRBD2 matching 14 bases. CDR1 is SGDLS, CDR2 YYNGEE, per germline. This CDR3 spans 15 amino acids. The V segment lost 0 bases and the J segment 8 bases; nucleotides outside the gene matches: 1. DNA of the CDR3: TGTGCCAGCAGCGTAGGGGGACTAGCGGGAGATGAGCAGTTCTTC. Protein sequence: CASSVGGLAGDEQFF.

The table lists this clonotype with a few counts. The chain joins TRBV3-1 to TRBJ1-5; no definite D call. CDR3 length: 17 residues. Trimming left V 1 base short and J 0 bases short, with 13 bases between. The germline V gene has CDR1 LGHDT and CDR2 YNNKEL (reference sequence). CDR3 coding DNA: TGTGCCAGCAGCCAAGGTGTAACGGCTACTAGCAATCAGCCCCAGCATTTT. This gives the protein CASSQGVTATSNQPQHF. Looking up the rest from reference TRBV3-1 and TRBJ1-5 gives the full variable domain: DTAVSQTPKYLVTQMGNDKSIKCEQNLGHDTMYWYKQDSKKFLKIMFSYNNKELIINETVPNRFSPKSPDKAHLNLHINSLELGDSAVYFCASSQGVTATSNQPQHFGDGTRLSIL.

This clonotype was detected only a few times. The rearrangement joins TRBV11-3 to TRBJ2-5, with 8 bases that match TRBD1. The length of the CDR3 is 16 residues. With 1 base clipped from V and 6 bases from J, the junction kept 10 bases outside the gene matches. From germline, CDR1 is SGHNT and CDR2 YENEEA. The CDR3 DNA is TGTGCCAGCAGCTTAGGAGGCTCGGACAGGGTGAAGACCCAGTACTTC. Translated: CASSLGGSDRVKTQYF.

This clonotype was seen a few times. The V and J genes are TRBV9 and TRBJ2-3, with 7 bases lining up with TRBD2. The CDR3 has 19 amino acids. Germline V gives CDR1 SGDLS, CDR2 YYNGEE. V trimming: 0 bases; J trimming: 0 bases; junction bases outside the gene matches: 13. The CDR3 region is CASSVEGGGGGASTDTQYF. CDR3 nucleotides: TGTGCCAGCAGCGTAGAAGGTGGAGGCGGGGGAGCTAGCACAGATACGCAGTATTTT.

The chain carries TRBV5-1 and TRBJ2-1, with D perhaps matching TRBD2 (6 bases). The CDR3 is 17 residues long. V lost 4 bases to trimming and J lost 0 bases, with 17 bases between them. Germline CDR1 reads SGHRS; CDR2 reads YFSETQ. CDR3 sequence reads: CASSLGLPMSSYNEQFF. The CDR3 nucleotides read TGCGCCAGCAGCCTGGGACTTCCTATGAGCTCCTACAATGAGCAGTTCTTC.

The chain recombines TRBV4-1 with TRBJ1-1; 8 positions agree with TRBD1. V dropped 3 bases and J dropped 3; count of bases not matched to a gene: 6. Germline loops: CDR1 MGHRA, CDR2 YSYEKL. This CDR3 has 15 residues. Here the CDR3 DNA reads TGCGCCAGCAGCCACGTTAACAGGGGGGACACTGAAGCTTTCTTT. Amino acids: CASSHVNRGDTEAFF.